This T cell receptor beta chain emerged from a study of shared clonotypes between healthy human individuals. Method: immunoSEQ multiplex PCR; TCRdb's copy keeps in-frame clones and lacks some. The sample lists over a million clones, approximately 80% occurring once. Material: memory CD4+ T cells from PBMCs. This sample's subset: CD45RA-negative fraction. The sequence was collected from a man aged 18-30 years in good health. Some clones in this sample may be carry-over from other donors' samples.

The CDR3 sequence is CASSPSDGGEQYF. CDR3 sequence (DNA): TGTGCCAGCTCACCCTCGGACGGAGGCGAGCAGTACTTC. The chain recombines TRBV18 with TRBJ2-7, with D perhaps TRBD2 (5 bases). The CDR3 covers 13 residues. Trimming left V 3 bases short and J 6 bases short, with 12 bases between. The germline CDR1 and CDR2 sequences are KGHSH and LQKENI.